This section outlines one T cell receptor (beta chain) sequence together with its context. Its antigen is unidentified. Synthetic TCR analog templates were added to each PCR reaction. Sequencing used immunoSEQ multiplex PCR; TCRdb keeps in-frame clones, though not all of them. The data show 15,000 to 20,000 clones, with approximately 90% seen just once and 5.9% held by the top ten. These data come from a study of PD-L1 blockade in urothelial cancer. On the study more broadly: Atezolizumab therapy began for patients at some point between 2013 and 2015, dosed at 1,200 mg intravenously every 3 weeks. Counts from blood samples showed a median of 141,255 T cells. Study outcomes and limitations: Durable benefit accompanied greater 3-week expansion of tumor-associated blood clones.

Germline V CDR1 and CDR2: WSHSY, SAAADI. The V segment lost 1 base and the J segment 2 bases; nucleotides outside the gene matches: 1. The CDR3 consists of 15 residues. The material sequenced was PBMCs, taken around atezolizumab (anti-PD-L1) treatment. The chain links TRBV10-2 to TRBJ2-3, with 9 bases lining up with TRBD1. The receptor was derived from a man aged 45-65 years with urothelial cancer. This CDR3 reads CASSEWDRDTDTQYF. The CDR3 DNA is TGCGCCAGCAGTGAGTGGGACAGGGACACAGATACGCAGTATTTT.